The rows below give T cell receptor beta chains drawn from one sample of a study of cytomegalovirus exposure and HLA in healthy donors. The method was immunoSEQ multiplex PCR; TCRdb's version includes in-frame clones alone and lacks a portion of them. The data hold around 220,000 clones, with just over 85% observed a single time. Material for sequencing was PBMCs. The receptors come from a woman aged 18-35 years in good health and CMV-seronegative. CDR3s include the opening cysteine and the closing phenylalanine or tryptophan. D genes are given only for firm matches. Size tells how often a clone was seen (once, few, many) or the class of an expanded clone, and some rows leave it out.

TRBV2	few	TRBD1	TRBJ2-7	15	CARDSRDRGGREQYF	TGTGCCAGAGATTCCCGGGACAGGGGTGGTCGCGAGCAGTACTTC
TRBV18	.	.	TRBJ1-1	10	CASSKLRAFF	TGTGCCAGCTCAAAACTACGAGCTTTCTTT
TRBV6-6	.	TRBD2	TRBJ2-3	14	CASSRTSGTDTQYF	TGTGCCAGCAGTCGGACTAGCGGCACAGATACGCAGTATTTT
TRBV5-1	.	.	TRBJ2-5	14	CASSLSFFQETQYF	TGCGCCAGCAGCTTGTCTTTTTTCCAAGAGACCCAGTACTTC
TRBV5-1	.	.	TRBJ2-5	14	CASSLGPQGETQYF	TGCGCCAGCAGCTTGGGCCCGCAGGGAGAGACCCAGTACTTC
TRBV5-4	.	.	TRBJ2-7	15	CASSRDKGYSYEQYF	TGTGCCAGCAGCCGGGACAAGGGATATTCCTACGAGCAGTACTTC
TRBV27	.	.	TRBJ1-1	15	CASKFRTGMNTEAFF	TGTGCCAGCAAGTTTCGTACAGGGATGAACACTGAAGCTTTCTTT
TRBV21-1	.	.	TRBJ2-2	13	CASTGGNTGELFF	TGTGCCAGCACCGGCGGGAACACCGGGGAGCTGTTTTTT
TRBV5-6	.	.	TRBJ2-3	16	CASSLAGGSSTDTQYF	TGTGCCAGCAGCTTGGCCGGCGGATCTAGCACAGATACGCAGTATTTT
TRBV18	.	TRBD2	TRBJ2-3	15	CASSPSTSGTDTQYF	TGTGCCAGCTCACCGAGTACTAGCGGCACAGATACGCAGTATTTT
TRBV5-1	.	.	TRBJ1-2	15	CASREQGPLAYGYTF	TGCGCCAGCAGGGAACAGGGCCCCCTTGCTTATGGCTACACCTTC
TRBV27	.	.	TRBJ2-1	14	CASSLRATYNEQFF	TGTGCCAGCAGTTTGCGGGCCACCTACAATGAGCAGTTCTTC
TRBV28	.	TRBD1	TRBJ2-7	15	CASSPPRGLALEQYF	TGTGCCAGCAGCCCACCGAGGGGGCTAGCTCTCGAGCAGTACTTC
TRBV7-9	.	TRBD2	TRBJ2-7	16	CASSLARGGIPYEQYF	TGTGCCAGCAGCTTGGCCCGCGGGGGGATACCCTACGAGCAGTACTTC
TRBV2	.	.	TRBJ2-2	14	CASSAGLPTGELFF	TGTGCCAGCAGTGCCGGACTTCCCACCGGGGAGCTGTTTTTT
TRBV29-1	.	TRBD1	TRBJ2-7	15	CSVEKAGQGYYEQYF	TGCAGCGTTGAAAAGGCCGGACAGGGATATTACGAGCAGTACTTC